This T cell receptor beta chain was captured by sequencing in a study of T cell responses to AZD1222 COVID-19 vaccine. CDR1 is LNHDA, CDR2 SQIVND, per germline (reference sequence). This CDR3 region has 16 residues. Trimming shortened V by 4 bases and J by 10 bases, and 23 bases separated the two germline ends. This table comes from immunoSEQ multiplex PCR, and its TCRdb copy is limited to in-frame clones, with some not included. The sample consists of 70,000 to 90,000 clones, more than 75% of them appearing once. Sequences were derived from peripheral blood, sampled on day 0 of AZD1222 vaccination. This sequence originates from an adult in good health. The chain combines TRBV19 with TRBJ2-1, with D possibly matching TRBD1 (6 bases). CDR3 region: CASSTIRSSRGEEQFF. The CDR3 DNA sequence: TGTGCCAGTAGTACGATACGATCCTCCAGGGGTGAAGAGCAGTTCTTC.